This T cell receptor beta chain came from a study of T cell responses to AZD1222 COVID-19 vaccine. Turning to this clone: Its matching antigen is unknown.

TCRdb's copy holds only in-frame clones and misses some; the assay was immunoSEQ multiplex PCR. The sample lists about 82,000 clones; over 75% were seen once. This CDR3 has 14 amino acids. V dropped 4 bases and J dropped 4 bases, with 17 bases sitting between them. Germline V gene sequence: CDR1 GTSNPN, CDR2 SVGIG (reference sequence). Study-wide results and caveats: Once two AZD1222 doses were given, Spike-specific TCR breadth and depth went up. Nearly half of spike-specific TCRs reportedly go after variant regions that carry no mutations. White British ancestry dominated among donors, who included more females, and clonal diversity was possibly underestimated. All repertoire sampling was performed exclusively after the peak T cell response.

The sequence was obtained from an adult who received the AZD1222 COVID-19 vaccine. The source material was peripheral blood, sampled 28 days after the second AZD1222 dose. V is TRBV30 and J is TRBJ2-7, with D perhaps being TRBD1 or TRBD2 (5 bases each). The CDR3 DNA follows: TGTGCCTGGACCGTCTACGATGGGGGATACGAGCAGTACTTC. Translation: CAWTVYDGGYEQYF.